A single sample is the source of the 26 T cell receptor beta chains below, sequenced in a study of spatial heterogeneity in lung cancer (dated by TCRdb to about 2019). What the research found in general, with its limitations: The tumor nonsynonymous mutation count correlated with the number of expanded alpha and beta TCRs within the tumor.

Their recognized antigens are unknown. The library was obtained by 5' RACE. TCRdb names NextSeq 500 as the instrument used. TCRdb trimmed public reads at Q25 via fastp, called clones via MiXCR and kept in-frame beta chains. Duplicate CDR3 protein sequences are folded into a single record with the most common DNA and genes. Here the sample has about 9,700 distinct CDR3 sequences; 8% to 9.5% occur a single time. In total, the top ten clones hold about 13% of the sample. The sample's time point, from its label and the paper: sample taken at primary tumor resection. Sample: lung tumor tissue, taken at surgery. The receptors shown here come from a female donor with early-stage non-small cell lung cancer.

The chain combines TRBV9 with TRBJ2-7; 8 bases line up with TRBD1. Germline V gene lookup returns CDR1 SGDLS and CDR2 YYNGEE. V shed 3 bases and J 3 bases; nucleotides not matched to a gene: 8. The CDR3 has 15 amino acids. The CDR3 DNA sequence: TGTGCCAGCAGCGCCCAGGACAGGGTGGGCTACGAGCAGTACTTC. Protein product: CASSAQDRVGYEQYF.

The chain uses TRBV5-1 and TRBJ2-5; 11 positions match TRBD2. The ends lost 1 base at V and 3 bases at J; junction bases unmatched: 8. The CDR3 contains 17 residues. Germline V gives CDR1 SGHRS, CDR2 YFSETQ. This chain's CDR3 is CASSLFSILAGEETQYF. DNA for the CDR3: TGCGCCAGCAGCTTGTTCTCGATACTAGCGGGGGAAGAGACCCAGTACTTC. Based on the CDR3 plus reference TRBV5-1 and TRBJ2-5, the full variable domain is KAGVTQTPRYLIKTRGQQVTLSCSPISGHRSVSWYQQTPGQGLQFLFEYFSETQRNKGNFPGRFSGRQFSNSRSEMNVSTLELGDSALYLCASSLFSILAGEETQYFGPGTRLLVL.

This clonotype was seen at least ten times. This sequence joins TRBV5-1 and TRBJ1-6; perhaps TRBD1 as D (6 bases). Germline V gene data show CDR1 as SGHRS and CDR2 as YFSETQ. Trimming left V 0 bases short and J 10 bases short, with 17 bases between. This CDR3 contains 16 residues. CDR3 bases: TGCGCCAGCAGCTTGGGACTCACAGGGAATTACTCACCCCTCCACTTT. It encodes CASSLGLTGNYSPLHF. The full variable domain, rest sourced from reference TRBV5-1 and TRBJ1-6, is KAGVTQTPRYLIKTRGQQVTLSCSPISGHRSVSWYQQTPGQGLQFLFEYFSETQRNKGNFPGRFSGRQFSNSRSEMNVSTLELGDSALYLCASSLGLTGNYSPLHFGNGTRLTVT.

Relative to its sample, this clonotype is medium-sized (0.01 to 0.1%). The rearrangement uses TRBV7-2 and TRBJ2-1; 9 bases fit TRBD2. Unmatched junction bases numbered 5, after V lost 5 bases and J lost 3 bases. This CDR3 spans 15 amino acids. CDR1 is SGHTA, CDR2 FQGNSA, per germline. The DNA of the CDR3 is TGTGCCAGCAGCCGCAGCGGGGGGAACTACAATGAGCAGTTCTTC. This codes for CASSRSGGNYNEQFF.

This clonotype counts as medium-sized. The J gene is TRBJ2-1, the V gene TRBV2; 9 nucleotides match TRBD2. Germline values: CDR1 SNHLY, CDR2 FYNNEI. The trim removed 4 bases at V and 0 bases at J, leaving 13 bases unmatched. The CDR3 runs 19 residues. CDR3 sequence: CASSVGLSSGKRSYNEQFF. The CDR3 DNA reads TGTGCCAGCAGTGTGGGACTTTCTAGCGGGAAACGCTCCTACAATGAGCAGTTCTTC.

This clonotype showed up many times. The chain has TRBV5-1 and TRBJ1-6; D is perhaps TRBD1 (5 bases). The CDR3 length is 17 residues. Deletions cut 4 bases from V and 5 bases from J, with 19 bases between. Germline CDR1 and CDR2: SGHRS and YFSETQ. Here the CDR3 reads CASSPFPTGPNNSPLHF. As DNA, the CDR3 is TGCGCCAGCAGCCCGTTCCCTACAGGCCCCAATAATTCACCCCTCCACTTT.

This clonotype was observed many times. Here the CDR3 DNA reads TGTGCCAGCAGTTTGACGTCAGGGGCTAAGATTGAAAAACTGTTTTTT. This gives the protein CASSLTSGAKIEKLFF. The V call is TRBV12-3 or TRBV12-4, the J call TRBJ1-4; D is perhaps TRBD1 (6 bases). Trimming cost V 3 bases and J 7 bases, with 18 bases left between them. The CDR3 totals 16 residues.

The chain recombines TRBV6-2 or TRBV6-3 with TRBJ2-5; D gene unclear. V was cut by 2 bases and J by 2 bases, with 15 bases left in between. The germline CDR1 and CDR2 sequences are MNHEY and SVGEGT. There are 16 residues in the CDR3. CDR3 nucleotides: TGTGCCAGCAGTTACAAGCTAGGGCAGTTTCAAGAGACCCAGTACTTC. This gives the protein CASSYKLGQFQETQYF.

V and J are TRBV18 and TRBJ1-1; possibly TRBD1 for D (5 bases). The CDR3 length is 13 residues. The V end was cut by 5 bases, the J end by 3 bases, with 10 bases between. Germline loops: CDR1 KGHSH, CDR2 LQKENI. The CDR3, as DNA: TGTGCCAGCTCATTTGGGACTGACACTGAAGCTTTCTTT. Protein product: CASSFGTDTEAFF.

This clonotype is deemed medium-sized. The CDR3: CASSYGRGLETQYF. Here the CDR3 DNA reads TGTGCCAGCAGTTATGGGAGGGGGCTAGAGACCCAGTACTTC. The chain combines TRBV6-5 with TRBJ2-5; D is perhaps TRBD1 or TRBD2 (7 bases each). CDR3 length equals 14 residues. With 3 bases removed from V and 4 bases from J, the gap between germline ends came to 12 bases. CDR1 is MNHEY, CDR2 SVGAGI, per germline.

This clonotype has ten or more counts. V usage is TRBV27 and J usage is TRBJ2-3; no reliable D call. Germline V CDR1 and CDR2: MNHEY, SMNVEV (reference sequence). CDR3 size: 13 residues. V was cut by 5 bases and J by 8 bases, with 14 bases left in between. The CDR3 sequence: CASSLVDSGTQYF. For the CDR3, the DNA is TGTGCCAGCAGTCTCGTAGACTCTGGTACGCAGTATTTT.

The table lists this clonotype with many counts. This chain joins TRBV5-8 and TRBJ2-3, with D possibly being TRBD1 (5 bases). Trimming removed 3 bases from V and 0 bases from J, with 8 bases in between. CDR1 and CDR2 from the germline V gene are SGHTS and YDEGEE. This CDR3 has 14 residues. The CDR3 spells CASSWGQSTDTQYF. The CDR3 nucleotides read TGTGCCAGCAGCTGGGGCCAGAGCACAGATACGCAGTATTTT.

This clonotype was counted at least ten times. The junction departs from germline at one end; a sequencing error may be responsible. V gene TRBV5-1 combines with J gene TRBJ2-1; 7 bases are a match to TRBD2. Germline V gene data show CDR1 as SGHRS and CDR2 as YFSETQ. This CDR3 region has 17 residues. The CDR3, as DNA: TGCGCCAGCAGCGGCTCCTTGCCCGGGGGGTTCTACAATGGGCAGTTCTTC. Protein: CASSGSLPGGFYNGQFF.

This clonotype showed up many times. The chain recombines TRBV18 with TRBJ2-4; D unresolved. The germline V and J ends were trimmed by 0 bases and 2 bases, with 8 bases remaining between them. Germline V gene data show CDR1 as KGHSH and CDR2 as LQKENI. This CDR3 spans 15 amino acids. The CDR3 coding sequence is TGTGCCAGCTCACCACCGGTCGGTACCAAAAACATTCAGTACTTC. Translation: CASSPPVGTKNIQYF.

Note on this clonotype: The missing conserved phenylalanine or tryptophan at the end of this CDR3 makes a read error likely. Because the CDR3's place on the DNA is in doubt, the DNA is left out and the CDR3 is given as listed by TCRdb. V usage is TRBV30 and J usage is TRBJ1-4; the table's D gene call, TRBD1, was not cross checked with the DNA. The CDR3 has 10 amino acids, counting both end residues. The germline V gene has CDR1 GTSNPN and CDR2 SVGIG (reference sequence). The CDR3 reads CAWSATGGPV.

Sample share makes this clonotype medium-sized. V is TRBV12-3 or TRBV12-4 and J is TRBJ2-5; 10 nucleotides line up with TRBD1. V was clipped by 5 bases and J by 4 bases; unmatched bases: 7. CDR3 length: 15 residues. The CDR3 sequence: CASSSRDRGRETQYF. CDR3 nucleotides: TGTGCCAGCAGTAGCCGGGACAGGGGTAGAGAGACCCAGTACTTC.

This clonotype was observed many times. The rearrangement links TRBV6-5 to TRBJ2-2; D gene uncertain. The CDR3 has 14 residues. Germline V gene sequence: CDR1 MNHEY, CDR2 SVGAGI. Trimming took 6 bases from V and 7 from J, leaving 15 bases between them. The CDR3 sequence is CASSLRQWGGELFF. In DNA form, the CDR3 reads TGTGCCAGCAGCTTACGGCAATGGGGCGGGGAGCTGTTTTTT.

This clonotype came up a few times. This chain links TRBV9 with TRBJ2-7; D might be TRBD2 (5 bases). CDR1 and CDR2 from the germline V gene are SGDLS and YYNGEE. V shed 0 bases and J shed 3 bases, with 16 bases lying between them. The CDR3 is made up of 16 amino acids. The CDR3 protein is CASSVDSQDGLYEQYF. The CDR3 coding sequence is TGTGCCAGCAGCGTAGATAGTCAGGATGGACTCTACGAGCAGTACTTC.

Within the sample, this clonotype is large. The chain joins TRBV7-9 to TRBJ2-1; D call uncertain. This CDR3 is built from 13 residues. CDR1 and CDR2 (germline): SEHNR, FQNEAQ (reference sequence). V lost 0 bases to trimming and J lost 5 bases, with 5 bases between them. The CDR3 loop is CASSLAIDNEQFF. The CDR3 nucleotides read TGTGCCAGCAGCTTAGCGATCGACAATGAGCAGTTCTTC.

This clonotype was counted at least ten times. This chain uses TRBV3-1 with TRBJ2-1; maybe TRBD2 (6 bases). The CDR3 covers 11 residues. The germline gives CDR1 LGHDT, CDR2 YNNKEL (reference sequence). With 9 bases removed from V and 5 bases from J, the gap between germline ends came to 8 bases. The DNA of the CDR3 is TGTGCCAGTAAGCGGGACAATGAGCAGTTCTTC. This sequence encodes CASKRDNEQFF.

This clonotype qualifies as medium-sized. CDR3 sequence: CASSRGSSYNEQFF. CDR3 DNA sequence: TGTGCCAGCAGCCGGGGGTCCTCCTACAATGAGCAGTTCTTC. This rearrangement joins TRBV7-2 to TRBJ2-1, with D perhaps TRBD2 (6 bases). Trimming left V 5 bases short and J 0 bases short, with 8 bases between. Per germline, CDR1 SGHTA and CDR2 FQGNSA. The CDR3 totals 14 residues. Full variable domain (missing parts from reference TRBV7-2 and TRBJ2-1): GAGVSQSPSNKVTEKGKDVELRCDPISGHTALYWYRQSLGQGLEFLIYFQGNSAPDKSGLPSDRFSAERTGGSVSTLTIQRTQQEDSAVYLCASSRGSSYNEQFFGPGTRLTVL.

This clonotype has just a few counts. The chain has TRBV5-1 and TRBJ1-6; perhaps TRBD1 as D (5 bases). The germline CDR1 and CDR2 sequences are SGHRS and YFSETQ. The CDR3 is 15 amino acids. V was cut by 4 bases and J by 6 bases, with 14 bases left in between. The CDR3, as DNA: TGCGCCAGCAGCCTTGGGACGGCTACTAATTCACCCCTCCACTTT. It encodes CASSLGTATNSPLHF.

This clonotype rates as medium-sized. The J gene is TRBJ1-6, the V gene TRBV20-1; the D is unclear. The CDR3 runs to 15 residues. Germline CDR1 is DFQATT and CDR2 is SNEGSKA (reference sequence). Trimming shortened V by 1 base and J by 4 bases, and 11 bases separated the two germline ends. The CDR3 is CSARGAFRYNSPLHF. The CDR3 DNA reads as TGCAGTGCTAGAGGAGCCTTCCGGTATAATTCACCCCTCCACTTT.

This clonotype was recorded many times. The gene calls are TRBV24-1 and TRBJ2-3; TRBD1 might be the D (6 bases). Germline CDR1 KGHDR, CDR2 SFDVKD. CDR3 size: 15 residues. Trimming stripped 7 bases from V and 3 bases from J, with 16 bases between. CDR3 loop: CATSGADRGTDTQYF. The CDR3 nucleotides are TGTGCCACCAGCGGAGCCGATAGGGGGACAGATACGCAGTATTTT.

This clonotype was recorded many times. The DNA of the CDR3 is TGTGCCAGCAGCAGAGCCGGTAGGGGGAACTACGAGCAGTACTTC. The encoded protein is CASSRAGRGNYEQYF. J is TRBJ2-7 and V is TRBV5-6, with D perhaps TRBD1 (6 bases). The germline gives CDR1 SGHDT, CDR2 YYEEEE. Between the trimmed V and J ends, which lost 4 bases and 3 bases, there was a span of 17 bases. The CDR3 spans 15 residues.

The chain couples TRBV30 to TRBJ1-2; TRBD1 agrees at 8 bases. Germline lookup yields CDR1 GTSNPN and CDR2 SVGIG (reference sequence). The CDR3 length is 14 residues. V trimming: 4 bases; J trimming: 1 base; junction bases outside the gene matches: 5. The CDR3, as DNA: TGTGCCTGGATTGGGACAGGCGGTAACTATGGCTACACCTTC. This codes for CAWIGTGGNYGYTF. The full variable domain, completed using reference TRBV30 and TRBJ1-2, is SQTIHQWPATLVQPVGSPLSLECTVEGTSNPNLYWYRQAAGRGLQLLFYSVGIGQISSEVPQNLSASRPQDRQFILSSKKLLLSDSGFYLCAWIGTGGNYGYTFGSGTRLTVV.